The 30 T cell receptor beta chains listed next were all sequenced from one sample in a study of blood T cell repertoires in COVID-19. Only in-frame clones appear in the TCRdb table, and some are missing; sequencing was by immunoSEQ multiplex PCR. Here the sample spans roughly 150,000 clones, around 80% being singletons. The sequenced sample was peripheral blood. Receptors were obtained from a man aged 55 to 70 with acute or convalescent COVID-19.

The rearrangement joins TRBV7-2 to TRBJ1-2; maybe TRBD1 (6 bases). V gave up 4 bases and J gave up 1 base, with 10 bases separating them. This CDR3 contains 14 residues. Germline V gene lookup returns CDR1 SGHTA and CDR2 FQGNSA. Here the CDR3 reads CASSSQQGNYGYTF. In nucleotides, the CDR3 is TGTGCCAGCAGCTCCCAACAGGGTAACTATGGCTACACCTTC.

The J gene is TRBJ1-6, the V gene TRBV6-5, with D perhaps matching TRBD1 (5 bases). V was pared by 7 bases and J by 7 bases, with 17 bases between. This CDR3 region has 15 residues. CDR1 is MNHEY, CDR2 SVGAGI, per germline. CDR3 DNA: TGTGCCAGCACCCAAGGGGTGGGCCAAAATTCACCCCTCCACTTT. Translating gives CASTQGVGQNSPLHF.

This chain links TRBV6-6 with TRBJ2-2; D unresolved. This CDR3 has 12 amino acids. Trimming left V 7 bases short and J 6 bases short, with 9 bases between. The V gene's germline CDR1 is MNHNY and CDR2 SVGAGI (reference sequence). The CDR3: CASTSPPGELFF. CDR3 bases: TGTGCCAGCACGAGCCCCCCCGGGGAGCTGTTTTTT.

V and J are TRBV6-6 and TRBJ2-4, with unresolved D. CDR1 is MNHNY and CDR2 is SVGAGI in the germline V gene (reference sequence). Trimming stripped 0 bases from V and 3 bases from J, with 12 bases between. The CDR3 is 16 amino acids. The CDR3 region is CASSYSARSGKNIQYF. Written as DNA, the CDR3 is TGTGCCAGCAGTTACTCAGCGCGGTCCGGCAAAAACATTCAGTACTTC.

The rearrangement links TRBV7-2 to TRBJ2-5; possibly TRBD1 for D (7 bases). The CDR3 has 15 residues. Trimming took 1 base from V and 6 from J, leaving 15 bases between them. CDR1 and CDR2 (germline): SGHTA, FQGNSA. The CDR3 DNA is TGTGCCAGCAGCTTAGGAGGGCAGGGGGGCAAGACCCAGTACTTC. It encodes CASSLGGQGGKTQYF.

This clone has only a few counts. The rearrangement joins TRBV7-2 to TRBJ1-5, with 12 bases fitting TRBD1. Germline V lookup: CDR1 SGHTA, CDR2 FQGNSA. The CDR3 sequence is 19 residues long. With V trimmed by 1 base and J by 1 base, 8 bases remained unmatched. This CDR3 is CASSLGVGQGAGSNQPQHF. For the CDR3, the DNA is TGTGCCAGCAGCTTAGGGGTGGGACAGGGGGCTGGCAGCAATCAGCCCCAGCATTTT.

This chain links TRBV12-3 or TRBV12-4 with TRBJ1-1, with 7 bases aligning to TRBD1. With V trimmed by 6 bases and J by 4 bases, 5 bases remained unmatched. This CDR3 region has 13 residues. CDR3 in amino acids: CASSSGTATEAFF. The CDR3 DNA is TGTGCCAGCAGCTCCGGGACAGCCACTGAAGCTTTCTTT.

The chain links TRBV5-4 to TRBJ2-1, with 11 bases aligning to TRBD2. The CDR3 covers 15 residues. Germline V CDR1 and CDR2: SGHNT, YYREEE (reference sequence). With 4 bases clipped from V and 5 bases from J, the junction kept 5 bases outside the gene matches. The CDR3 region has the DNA TGTGCCAGCAGCGCCGGGACTAGCGGAAACAATGAGCAGTTCTTC. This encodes CASSAGTSGNNEQFF.

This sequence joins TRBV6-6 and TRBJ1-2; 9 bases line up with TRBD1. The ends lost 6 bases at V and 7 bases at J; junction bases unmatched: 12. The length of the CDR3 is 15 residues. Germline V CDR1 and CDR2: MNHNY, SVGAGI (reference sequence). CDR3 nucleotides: TGTGCCAGCAGCACTTCCGGGACAGGGTACGGTGGCTACACCTTC. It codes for CASSTSGTGYGGYTF.

This CDR3 reads CASSTVGLPQHF. The DNA of the CDR3 is TGTGCCAGTAGTACGGTGGGGCTGCCCCAGCATTTT. The rearrangement joins TRBV19 to TRBJ1-5, with D possibly being TRBD1 (5 bases). Per the germline V gene, CDR1 is LNHDA and CDR2 is SQIVND (reference sequence). CDR3 length equals 12 residues. V was pared by 4 bases and J by 9 bases, with 10 bases between.

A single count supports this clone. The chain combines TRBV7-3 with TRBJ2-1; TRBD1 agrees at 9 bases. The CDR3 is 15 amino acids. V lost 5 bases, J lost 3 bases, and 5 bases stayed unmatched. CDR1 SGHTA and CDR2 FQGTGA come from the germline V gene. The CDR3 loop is CASSPDRGSYNEQFF. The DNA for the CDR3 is TGTGCCAGCAGCCCGGACAGGGGAAGCTACAATGAGCAGTTCTTC.

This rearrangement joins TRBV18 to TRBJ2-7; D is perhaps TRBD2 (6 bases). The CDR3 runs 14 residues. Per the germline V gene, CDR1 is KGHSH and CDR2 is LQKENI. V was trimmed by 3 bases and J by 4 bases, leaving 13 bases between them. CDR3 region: CASSPPGRSYEQYF. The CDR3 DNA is TGTGCCAGCTCACCCCCAGGGAGGTCATACGAGCAGTACTTC. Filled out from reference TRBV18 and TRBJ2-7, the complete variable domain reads NAGVMQNPRHLVRRRGQEARLRCSPMKGHSHVYWYRQLPEEGLKFMVYLQKENIIDESGMPKERFSAEFPKEGPSILRIQQVVRGDSAAYFCASSPPGRSYEQYFGPGTRLTVT.

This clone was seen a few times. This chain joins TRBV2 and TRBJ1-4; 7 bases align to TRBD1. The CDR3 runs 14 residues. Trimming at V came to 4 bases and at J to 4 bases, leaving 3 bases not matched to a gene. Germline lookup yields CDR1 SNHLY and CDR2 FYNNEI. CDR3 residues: CASSVTGINEKLFF. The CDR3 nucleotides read TGTGCCAGCAGTGTGACAGGGATTAATGAAAAACTGTTTTTT.

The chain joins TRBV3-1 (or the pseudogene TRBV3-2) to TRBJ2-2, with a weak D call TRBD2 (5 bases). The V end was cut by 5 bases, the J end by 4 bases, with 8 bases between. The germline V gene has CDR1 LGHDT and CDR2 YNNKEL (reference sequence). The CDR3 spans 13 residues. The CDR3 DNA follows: TGTGCCAGCAGCTGGACTTCCACCGGGGAGCTGTTTTTT. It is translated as CASSWTSTGELFF.

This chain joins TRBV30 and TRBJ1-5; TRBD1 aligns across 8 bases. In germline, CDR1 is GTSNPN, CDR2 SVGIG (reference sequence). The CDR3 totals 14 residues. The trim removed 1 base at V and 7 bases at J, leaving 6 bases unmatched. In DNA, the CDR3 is TGTGCCTGGAGTGGCAGGGGGCCCGGGCAGCCCCAGCATTTT. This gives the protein CAWSGRGPGQPQHF.

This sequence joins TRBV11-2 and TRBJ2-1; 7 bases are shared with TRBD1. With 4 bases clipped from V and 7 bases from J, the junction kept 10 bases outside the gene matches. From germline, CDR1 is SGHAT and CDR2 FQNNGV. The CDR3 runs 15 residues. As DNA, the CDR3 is TGTGCCAGCAGCTCAAATCACAGGGGATCTAATGAGCAGTTCTTC. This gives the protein CASSSNHRGSNEQFF.

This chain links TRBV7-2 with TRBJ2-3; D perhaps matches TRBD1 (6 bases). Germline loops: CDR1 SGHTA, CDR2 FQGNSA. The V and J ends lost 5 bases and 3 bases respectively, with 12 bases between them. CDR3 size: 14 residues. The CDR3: CASSAQGLTDTQYF. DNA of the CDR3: TGTGCCAGCAGCGCCCAGGGGCTTACAGATACGCAGTATTTT.

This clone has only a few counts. The DNA of the CDR3 is TGTGCCAGCAGTGAACCCGGGACAGGGACCTACGAGCAGTACTTC. Residues: CASSEPGTGTYEQYF. The V gene is TRBV6-1, the J gene TRBJ2-7; 9 positions match TRBD1. The CDR3 consists of 15 residues. Per the germline V gene, CDR1 is MNHNS and CDR2 is SASEGT. Losses at the gene ends were 2 bases for V and 2 bases for J; bases not matched to a gene: 4.

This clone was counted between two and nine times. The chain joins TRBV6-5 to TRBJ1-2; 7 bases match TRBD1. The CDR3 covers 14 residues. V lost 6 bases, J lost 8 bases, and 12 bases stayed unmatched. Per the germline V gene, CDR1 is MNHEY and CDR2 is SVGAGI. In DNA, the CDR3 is TGTGCCAGCAGGAGGACCGGGACAGCCCAGGGCTACACCTTC. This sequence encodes CASRRTGTAQGYTF.

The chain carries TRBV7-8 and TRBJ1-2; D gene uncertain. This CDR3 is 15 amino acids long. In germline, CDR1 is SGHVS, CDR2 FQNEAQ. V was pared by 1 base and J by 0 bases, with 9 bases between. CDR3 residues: CASSLDGVPNYGYTF. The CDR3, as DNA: TGTGCCAGCAGCTTAGACGGGGTCCCTAACTATGGCTACACCTTC.

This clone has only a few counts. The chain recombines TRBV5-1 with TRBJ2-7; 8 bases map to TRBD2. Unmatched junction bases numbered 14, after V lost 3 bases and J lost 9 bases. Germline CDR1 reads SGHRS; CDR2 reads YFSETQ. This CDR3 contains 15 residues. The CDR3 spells CASSSTGTRQGMQYF. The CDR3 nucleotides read TGCGCCAGCAGCTCGACCGGGACTAGGCAGGGGATGCAGTACTTC.

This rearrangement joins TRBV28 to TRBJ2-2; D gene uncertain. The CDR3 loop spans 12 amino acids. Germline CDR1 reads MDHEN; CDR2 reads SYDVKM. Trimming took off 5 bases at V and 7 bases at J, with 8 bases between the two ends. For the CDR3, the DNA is TGTGCCAGCAGTGCTTCAGTCGGGGAGCTGTTTTTT. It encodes CASSASVGELFF.

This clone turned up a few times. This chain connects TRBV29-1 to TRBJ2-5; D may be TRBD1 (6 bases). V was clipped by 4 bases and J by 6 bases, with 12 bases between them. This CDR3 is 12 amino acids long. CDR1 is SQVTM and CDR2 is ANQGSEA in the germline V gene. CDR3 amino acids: CSVVWQGKTQYF. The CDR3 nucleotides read TGCAGCGTTGTTTGGCAGGGGAAGACCCAGTACTTC. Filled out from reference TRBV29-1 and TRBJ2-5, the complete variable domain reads SAVISQKPSRDICQRGTSLTIQCQVDSQVTMMFWYRQQPGQSLTLIATANQGSEATYESGFVIDKFPISRPNLTFSTLTVSNMSPEDSSIYLCSVVWQGKTQYFGPGTRLLVL.

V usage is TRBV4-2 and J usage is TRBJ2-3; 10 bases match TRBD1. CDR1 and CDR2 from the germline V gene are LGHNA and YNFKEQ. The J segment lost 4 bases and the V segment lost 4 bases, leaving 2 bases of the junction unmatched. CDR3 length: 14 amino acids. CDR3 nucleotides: TGTGCCAGCAGCCCGGGACAGGGGCCAGATACGCAGTATTTT. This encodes CASSPGQGPDTQYF.

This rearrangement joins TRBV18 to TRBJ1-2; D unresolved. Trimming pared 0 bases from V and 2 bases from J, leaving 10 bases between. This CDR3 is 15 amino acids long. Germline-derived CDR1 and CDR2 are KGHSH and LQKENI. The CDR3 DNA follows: TGTGCCAGCTCACCACCGATGGCAGCGAACTATGGCTACACCTTC. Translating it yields CASSPPMAANYGYTF. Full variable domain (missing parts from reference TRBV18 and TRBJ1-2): NAGVMQNPRHLVRRRGQEARLRCSPMKGHSHVYWYRQLPEEGLKFMVYLQKENIIDESGMPKERFSAEFPKEGPSILRIQQVVRGDSAAYFCASSPPMAANYGYTFGSGTRLTVV.

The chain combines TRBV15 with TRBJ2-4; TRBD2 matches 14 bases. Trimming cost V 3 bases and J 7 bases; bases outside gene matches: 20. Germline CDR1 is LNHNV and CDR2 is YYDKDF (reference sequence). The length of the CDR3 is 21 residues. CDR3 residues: CATSSLSGTSGSSGINNIQYF. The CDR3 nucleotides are TGTGCCACCAGCAGCCTATCAGGGACTAGCGGGAGCTCGGGTATAAACAACATTCAGTACTTC.

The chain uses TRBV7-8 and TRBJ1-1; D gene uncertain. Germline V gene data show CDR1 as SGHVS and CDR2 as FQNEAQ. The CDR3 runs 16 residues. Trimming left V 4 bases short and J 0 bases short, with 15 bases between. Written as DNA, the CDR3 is TGTGCCAGCAGCTCCGCGGGCCGAGGGATGAACACTGAAGCTTTCTTT. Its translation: CASSSAGRGMNTEAFF. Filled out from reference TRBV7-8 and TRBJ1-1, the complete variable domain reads GAGVSQSPRYKVAKRGQDVALRCDPISGHVSLFWYQQALGQGPEFLTYFQNEAQLDKSGLPSDRFFAERPEGSVSTLKIQRTQQEDSAVYLCASSSAGRGMNTEAFFGQGTRLTVV.

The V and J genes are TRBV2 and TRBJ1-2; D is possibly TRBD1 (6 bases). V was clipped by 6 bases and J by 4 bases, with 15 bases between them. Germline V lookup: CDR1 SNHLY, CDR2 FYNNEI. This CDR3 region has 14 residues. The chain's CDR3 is CASSFDRTSYGYTF. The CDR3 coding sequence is TGTGCCAGCAGCTTCGACAGGACTTCCTATGGCTACACCTTC.

CDR3 residues: CASSPQRAGARHTQYF. The CDR3 DNA is TGTGCCAGCAGCCCGCAAAGGGCAGGGGCGCGACATACGCAGTATTTT. This sequence joins TRBV5-6 and TRBJ2-3, with D perhaps TRBD1 (6 bases). Per germline, CDR1 SGHDT and CDR2 YYEEEE. This CDR3 is 16 amino acids long. The V end lost 4 bases, the J end lost 7 bases, and 22 bases lay between the germline ends.

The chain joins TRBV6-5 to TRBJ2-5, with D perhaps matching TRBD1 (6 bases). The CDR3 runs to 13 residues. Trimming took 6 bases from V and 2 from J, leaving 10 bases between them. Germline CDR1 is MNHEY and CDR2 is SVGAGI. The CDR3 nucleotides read TGTGCCAGCAGGGACAGCGGACAAGAGACCCAGTACTTC. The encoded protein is CASRDSGQETQYF.